This T cell receptor (beta chain) emerged from a study of control samples from healthy donors and cancer patients (TCRdb year 2020). For this clone: Its target antigen remains unknown. Qualities for individual bases were not recorded, and no much larger clone is one base off.

The method behind the library was the immunoSEQ multiplex PCR assay. The source is immuneACCESS, and TCRdb retained only in-frame sequences with V and J called. Part of the clones is not carried over; for the studies checked, unresolved V genes explain less than half of this, and the remainder is unexplained. In all, the sample holds around 160,000 clones, and roughly 93% of those were seen once. In total, the top ten clones hold 5% to 7% of the sample. Its CDR3 holds 16 amino acids, cysteine through phenylalanine. Just the 48-base CDR3 DNA is kept, in frame starting at base 1. Trimming accounts for 4 bases at V and 5 bases at J, while the number of junction bases matched to no gene is 14. CDR1 and CDR2, looked up from the germline V gene, are SGDLS and YYNGEE.

The rearranged segments are TRBV9 and TRBJ1-1, with 7 middle bases fitting TRBD1. This sequence was found in a man in his late teens or twenties in good health. The specimen was blood. The nucleotide sequence is TGTGCCAGCAGCCTAGGGGCAGGGGGGATAGGGACTGAAGCTTTCTTT. It translates to CASSLGAGGIGTEAFF.